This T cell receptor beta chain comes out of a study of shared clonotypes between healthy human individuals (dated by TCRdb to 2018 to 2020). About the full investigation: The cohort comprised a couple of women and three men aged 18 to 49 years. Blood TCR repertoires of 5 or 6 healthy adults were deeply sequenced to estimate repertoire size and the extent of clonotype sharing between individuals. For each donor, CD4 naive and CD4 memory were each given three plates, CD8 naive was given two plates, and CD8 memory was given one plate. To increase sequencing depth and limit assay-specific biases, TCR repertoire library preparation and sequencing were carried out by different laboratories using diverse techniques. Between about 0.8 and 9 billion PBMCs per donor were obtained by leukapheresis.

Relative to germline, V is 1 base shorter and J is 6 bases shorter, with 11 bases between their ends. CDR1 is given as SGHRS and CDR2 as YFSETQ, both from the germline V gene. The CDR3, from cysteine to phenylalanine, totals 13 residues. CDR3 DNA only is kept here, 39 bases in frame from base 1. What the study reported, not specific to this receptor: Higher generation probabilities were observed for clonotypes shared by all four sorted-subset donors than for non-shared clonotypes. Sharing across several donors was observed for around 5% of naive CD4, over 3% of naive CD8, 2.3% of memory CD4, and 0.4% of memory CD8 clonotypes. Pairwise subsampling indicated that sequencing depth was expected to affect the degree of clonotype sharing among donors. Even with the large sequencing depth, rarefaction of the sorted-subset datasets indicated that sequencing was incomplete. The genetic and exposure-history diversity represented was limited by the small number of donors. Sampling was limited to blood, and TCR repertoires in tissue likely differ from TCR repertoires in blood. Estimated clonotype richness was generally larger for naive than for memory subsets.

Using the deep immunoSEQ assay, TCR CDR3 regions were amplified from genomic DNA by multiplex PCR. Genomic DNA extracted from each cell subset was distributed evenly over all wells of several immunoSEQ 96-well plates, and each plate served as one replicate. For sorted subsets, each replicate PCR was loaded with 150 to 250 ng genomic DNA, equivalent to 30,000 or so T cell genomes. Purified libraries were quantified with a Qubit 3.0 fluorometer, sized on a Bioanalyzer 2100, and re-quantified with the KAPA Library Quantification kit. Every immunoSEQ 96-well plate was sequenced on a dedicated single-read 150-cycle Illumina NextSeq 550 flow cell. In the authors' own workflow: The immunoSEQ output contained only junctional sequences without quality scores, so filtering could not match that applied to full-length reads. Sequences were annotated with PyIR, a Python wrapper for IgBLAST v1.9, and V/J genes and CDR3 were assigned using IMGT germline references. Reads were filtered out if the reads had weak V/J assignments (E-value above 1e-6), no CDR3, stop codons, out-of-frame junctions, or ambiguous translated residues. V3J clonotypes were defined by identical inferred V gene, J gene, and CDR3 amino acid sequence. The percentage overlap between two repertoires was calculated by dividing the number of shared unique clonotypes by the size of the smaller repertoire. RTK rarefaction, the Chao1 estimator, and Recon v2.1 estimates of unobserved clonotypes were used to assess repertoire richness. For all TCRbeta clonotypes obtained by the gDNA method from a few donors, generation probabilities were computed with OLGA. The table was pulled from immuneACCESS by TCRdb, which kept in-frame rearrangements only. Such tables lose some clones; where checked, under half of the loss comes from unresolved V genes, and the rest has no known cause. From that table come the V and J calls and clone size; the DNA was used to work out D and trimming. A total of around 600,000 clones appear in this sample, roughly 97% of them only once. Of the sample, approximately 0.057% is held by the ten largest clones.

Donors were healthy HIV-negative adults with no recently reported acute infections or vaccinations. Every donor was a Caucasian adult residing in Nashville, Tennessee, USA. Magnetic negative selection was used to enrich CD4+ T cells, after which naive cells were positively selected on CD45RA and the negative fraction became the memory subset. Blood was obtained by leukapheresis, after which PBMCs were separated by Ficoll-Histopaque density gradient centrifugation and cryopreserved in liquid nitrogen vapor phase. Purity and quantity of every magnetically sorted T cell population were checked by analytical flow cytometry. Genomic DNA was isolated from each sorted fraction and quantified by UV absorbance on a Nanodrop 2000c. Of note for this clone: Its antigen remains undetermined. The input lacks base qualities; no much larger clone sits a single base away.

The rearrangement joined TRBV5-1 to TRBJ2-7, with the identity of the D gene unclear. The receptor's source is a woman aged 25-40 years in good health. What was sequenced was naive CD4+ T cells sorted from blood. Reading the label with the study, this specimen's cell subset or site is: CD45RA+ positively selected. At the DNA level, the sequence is TGCGCCAGCAGCTTGTTTCCATCGCGCGAGCAGTACTTC. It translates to CASSLFPSREQYF.